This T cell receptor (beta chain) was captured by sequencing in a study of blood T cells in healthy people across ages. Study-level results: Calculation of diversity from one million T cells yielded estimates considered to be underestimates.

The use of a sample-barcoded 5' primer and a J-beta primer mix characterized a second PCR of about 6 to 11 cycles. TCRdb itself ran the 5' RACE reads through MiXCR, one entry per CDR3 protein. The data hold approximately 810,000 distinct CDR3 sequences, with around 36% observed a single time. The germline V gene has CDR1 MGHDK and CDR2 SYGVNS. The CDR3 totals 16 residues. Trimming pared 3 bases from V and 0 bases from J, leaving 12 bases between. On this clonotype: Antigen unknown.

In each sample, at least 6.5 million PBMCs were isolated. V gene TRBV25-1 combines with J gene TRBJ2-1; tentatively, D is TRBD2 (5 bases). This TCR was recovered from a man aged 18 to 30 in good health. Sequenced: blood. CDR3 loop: CASSDPSRSSYNEQFF. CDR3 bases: TGTGCCAGCAGTGATCCTAGCCGGAGCTCCTACAATGAGCAGTTCTTC.